This TCR beta chain came from a study of blood T cell repertoires in COVID-19. Study information: T cells, B-cell-depleted T cells, or PBMCs provided the cDNA or gDNA that served as material.

TCRdb keeps only in-frame clones here, not all; method: immunoSEQ multiplex PCR. The table has approximately 90,000 clones, approximately 88% seen once; the top ten hold 30% to 35%. Germline CDR1 and CDR2: SNHLY and FYNNEI. The CDR3 runs 12 residues. The V segment lost 6 bases and the J segment 5 bases; nucleotides outside the gene matches: 3. The sequenced sample was peripheral blood. This TCR derives from a woman over 75 with active or convalescent COVID-19. This chain links TRBV2 with TRBJ2-7; 8 bases line up with TRBD1. In DNA form, the CDR3 reads TGTGCCAGCAGGGAACAGGGGGACGAGCAGTACTTC. The encoded protein is CASREQGDEQYF.